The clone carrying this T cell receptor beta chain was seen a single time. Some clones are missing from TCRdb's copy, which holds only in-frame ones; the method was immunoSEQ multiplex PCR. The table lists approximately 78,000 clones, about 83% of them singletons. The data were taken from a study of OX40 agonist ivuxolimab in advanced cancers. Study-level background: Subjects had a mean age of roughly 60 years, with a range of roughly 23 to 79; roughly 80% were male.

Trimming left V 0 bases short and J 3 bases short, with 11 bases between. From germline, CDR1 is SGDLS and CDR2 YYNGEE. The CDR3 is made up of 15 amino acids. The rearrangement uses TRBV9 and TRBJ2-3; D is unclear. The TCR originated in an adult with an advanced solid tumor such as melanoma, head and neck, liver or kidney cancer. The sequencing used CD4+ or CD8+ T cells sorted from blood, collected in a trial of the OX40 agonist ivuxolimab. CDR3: CASSVGNGMTDTQYF. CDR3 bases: TGTGCCAGCAGCGTAGGTAATGGGATGACAGATACGCAGTATTTT.